Sequencing of this T cell receptor beta chain was carried out in a study of blood T cell repertoires in COVID-19. For the study at large: The samples span acute and convalescent COVID-19 from the United States, Italy and Spain.

This clone was observed a few times. The V gene lost 6 bases and the J gene lost 7 bases, with 10 bases spanning the gap. The CDR3 spans 13 residues. Per germline, CDR1 WNHNN and CDR2 SYGVQD (reference sequence). Some clones are missing from TCRdb's copy, which holds only in-frame ones; the method was immunoSEQ multiplex PCR. The data show some 95,000 clones, about three quarters seen once. Sequenced input: peripheral blood. The V and J genes are TRBV10-1 and TRBJ1-6; D is perhaps TRBD1 (6 bases). The sequence came from a man aged 65-85 years with acute or convalescent COVID-19. CDR3 DNA: TGCGCCAGCAGAGGGGGTTCAAATTCACCCCTCCACTTT. This gives the protein CASRGGSNSPLHF.